This T cell receptor beta chain was documented in a study of T-cell reconstitution after alpha-beta-depleted transplantation in children. This clonotype was detected ten times or more. This sample's TCRbeta library carried unique molecular identifier barcodes. TCRdb processed the PCR reads anew with MiXCR; each CDR3 protein has one entry. The sample lists 200,000 to 250,000 distinct CDR3 sequences; 12% were seen once. The V segment lost 3 bases and the J segment 5 bases; nucleotides outside the gene matches: 3. The CDR3 has 15 residues. From germline, CDR1 is DFQATT and CDR2 SNEGSKA (reference sequence).

The chain is built from TRBV20-1 and TRBJ2-1; 14 positions match TRBD2. The material sequenced was PBMCs from the stem cell graft donor, taken from the stem cell graft. This receptor was identified in a human donor who donated a stem cell graft to a child with acute lymphoblastic leukemia. CDR3 DNA: TGCAGTGCTAGCGGACTAGCGGGAGGAAACAATGAGCAGTTCTTC. Its translation: CSASGLAGGNNEQFF.